This is a list of T cell receptor beta chains from one sample in a study of lymphopenia after photon versus proton radiotherapy. Measured with immunoSEQ multiplex PCR; TCRdb has only the in-frame clones, and not every one. This sample carries around 160,000 clones, 80% to 90% of them seen once, and the ten largest clones take approximately 4.6%. The sample consisted of peripheral blood, taken from a patient treated with photon-based radiotherapy. The receptors derive from a man over 45 with gastric cancer. Each CDR3 is given with its conserved first and last residue. Each record gives: D gene, V gene, CDR3 protein. A D gene is named only where the DNA matches it firmly.

D: .
V: TRBV28
CDR3: CASIRAGGYNEQFF

D: TRBD2
V: TRBV7-9
CDR3: CASSPDVGLAVYEQYF

D: .
V: TRBV27
CDR3: CASSLVPQGPGYTF

D: TRBD2
V: TRBV28
CDR3: CASSFGLAGPEQYF

D: TRBD1
V: TRBV11-1
CDR3: CASSQGTVGYTF

D: TRBD1
V: TRBV28
CDR3: CASSFRDRVLREQYF

D: .
V: TRBV14
CDR3: CASSPSSYGYTF

D: TRBD1
V: TRBV11-2
CDR3: CASSLADRTLGEKLFF

D: TRBD1
V: TRBV27
CDR3: CASSKVGGAYYGYTF

D: .
V: TRBV29-1
CDR3: CSARSGTSTDTQYF

D: .
V: TRBV20-1
CDR3: CSAPGPNGYSF

D: TRBD2
V: TRBV30
CDR3: CAWSAPSRLADSYNEQFF

D: TRBD2
V: TRBV11-2
CDR3: CASSLIAGDSDTQYF

D: TRBD1
V: TRBV7-2
CDR3: CASSVGTGRNEKLFF

D: .
V: TRBV7-9
CDR3: CASRKAGGSTDTQYF

D: .
V: TRBV18
CDR3: CASSNSGSNQPQHF

D: TRBD1
V: TRBV29-1
CDR3: CSVEPPGTGIYGYTF

D: .
V: TRBV5-1
CDR3: CASRNFAGTDTQYF

D: .
V: TRBV6-1
CDR3: CASSEGQGGEKLFF

D: .
V: TRBV7-2
CDR3: CASSFTWQSYGYTF

D: .
V: TRBV2
CDR3: CASSEVTGISYEQYF

D: TRBD1
V: TRBV5-1
CDR3: CASKRTGGAEQYF

D: .
V: TRBV5-1
CDR3: CASTLNPGQNTEAFF

D: .
V: TRBV6-6
CDR3: CASSPYTLNYGYTF

D: TRBD2
V: TRBV7-9
CDR3: CASSLGLTSGSVDEQYF

D: TRBD1
V: TRBV6-1
CDR3: CASSAGTGGSNTEAFF

D: .
V: TRBV28
CDR3: CASSLSQGSLYYGYTF

D: .
V: TRBV30
CDR3: CAWSRAIGYTF

D: .
V: TRBV6-5
CDR3: CASSYSRSYGYTF

D: TRBD2
V: TRBV5-1
CDR3: CASSEGLAGRQETQYF

D: .
V: TRBV21-1
CDR3: CASSKPTGGSYNEQFF

D: .
V: TRBV7-9
CDR3: CASRPVATNEKLFF

D: TRBD2
V: TRBV28
CDR3: CASSLSGTRAGELFF

D: .
V: TRBV7-9
CDR3: CASSPRPGQRNYGYTF

D: .
V: TRBV5-4
CDR3: CASSLVSRHYNEQFF

D: TRBD2
V: TRBV19
CDR3: CASRRSSGPASNTGELFF

D: .
V: TRBV6-6
CDR3: CASSPYLNTEAFF

D: TRBD1
V: TRBV7-8
CDR3: CASSLYGTDTGELFF

D: .
V: TRBV4-1
CDR3: CASSPGPLYQGHDTEAFF

D: .
V: TRBV18
CDR3: CASSQTSAGTYEQYF